This TCR beta chain was sequenced for a study of Tregs in tolerant kidney transplant recipients. Here immunoSEQ multiplex PCR was the method, and the copy in TCRdb shows in-frame clones only, minus some. The sample yields 74,000 or so clones, 91% seen once. Mixed chimerism was transient after nonmyeloablative marrow transplants from related graft donors. Sequences were derived from CD4+ T cells from blood (PBMCs), sampled 24 months after the transplant. The source of this sequence is a human patient who received a combined kidney and bone marrow transplant. The graft donor may account for some of the T cells.

CDR3 region: CASSSIRAREDPNTEAFF. As DNA, the CDR3 is TGTGCCAGCAGCTCAATAAGGGCCAGGGAAGATCCGAACACTGAAGCTTTCTTT. This chain joins TRBV7-9 and TRBJ1-1; weak D call: TRBD1 (5 bases). Trimming took 4 bases from V and 1 from J, leaving 22 bases between them. Per the germline V gene, CDR1 is SEHNR and CDR2 is FQNEAQ (reference sequence). The CDR3 spans 18 residues. Variable domain in full (rest from reference TRBV7-9 and TRBJ1-1): DTGVSQNPRHKITKRGQNVTFRCDPISEHNRLYWYRQTLGQGPEFLTYFQNEAQLEKSRLLSDRFSAERPKGSFSTLEIQRTEQGDSAMYLCASSSIRAREDPNTEAFFGQGTRLTVV.